These 28 T cell receptor beta chains were all obtained from the same sample, sequenced in a study of memory CD4+ T cells and cytomegalovirus serostatus (dated by TCRdb to between 2018 and 2021). Single viable CD3+CD4+CD8-CD45RO+ cells were sorted as memory CD4+ T cells on a FACSAria II. The library came from the immunoSEQ multiplex PCR assay. Here the immuneACCESS table is served through TCRdb, limited to in-frame sequences with V and J called. Missing clones are a known gap in these copies; in checked studies unresolved V genes cover under half, and the rest lacks a known reason. This sample holds 35,000 to 50,000 clones; roughly three quarters were observed only once. The top ten clonotypes cover over 0.45% of the sample. The specimen was memory CD4+ T cells from blood. These TCRs come from an adult in good health and CMV-seronegative.

The chain joins TRBV19 to TRBJ2-7; TRBD1 aligns across 9 bases. Germline lookup yields CDR1 LNHDA and CDR2 SQIVND (reference sequence). The V and J ends lost 5 bases and 2 bases, in that order; junction bases with no gene match: 10. The CDR3 totals 16 residues. This chain's CDR3 is CASSLKHGTGPYEQYF. The CDR3 DNA is TGTGCCAGTAGTCTTAAGCACGGGACAGGGCCCTACGAGCAGTACTTC.

The chain is built from TRBV7-9 and TRBJ2-1; TRBD1 matches at 7 bases. The CDR3 extends over 15 amino acids. Germline trimming cut 2 bases from V and 7 bases from J; bases unmatched to any gene: 8. In germline, CDR1 is SEHNR, CDR2 FQNEAQ (reference sequence). The chain's CDR3 is CASSLTGTAKNEQFF. The CDR3 DNA reads as TGTGCCAGCAGCTTAACTGGGACAGCAAAAAATGAGCAGTTCTTC.

Points on this clone: Other DNA sequences in the sample encode the same CDR3. V is TRBV19 and J is TRBJ1-6; D not resolved. The CDR3 covers 13 residues. Between the trimmed V and J ends, which lost 9 bases and 4 bases, there was a span of 10 bases. Germline CDR1 reads LNHDA; CDR2 reads SQIVND (reference sequence). DNA of the CDR3: TGTGCCAGCCGGCCTTCTTATAATTCACCCCTCCACTTT. Translation: CASRPSYNSPLHF.

This chain connects TRBV7-2 to TRBJ1-6; tentatively, D is TRBD1 (5 bases). The V and J ends lost 3 bases and 10 bases respectively, with 13 bases between them. The V gene's germline CDR1 is SGHTA and CDR2 FQGNSA. This CDR3 contains 14 residues. The CDR3 protein is CASSFRGGGSPLHF. In DNA, the CDR3 is TGTGCCAGCAGCTTTAGGGGCGGTGGCTCACCCCTCCACTTT.

This clone has more than one count but fewer than ten. This sequence joins TRBV7-2 and TRBJ1-2; D unresolved. Germline V lookup: CDR1 SGHTA, CDR2 FQGNSA. The CDR3 is 11 residues long. Trimming stripped 4 bases from V and 8 bases from J, with 8 bases between. The CDR3 region has the DNA TGTGCCAGCAGCTCTCTCACGGGCTACACCTTC. Its protein is CASSSLTGYTF.

This clone was seen just once. V gene TRBV4-1 combines with J gene TRBJ2-5; D is uncertain. This CDR3 is built from 14 residues. CDR1 is MGHRA and CDR2 is YSYEKL in the germline V gene. V was shortened by 4 bases and J by 5 bases, with 14 bases between the two germline ends. The CDR3 is CASSPRAVAETQYF. CDR3 nucleotides: TGCGCCAGCAGCCCCCGGGCCGTCGCGGAGACCCAGTACTTC.

The chain couples TRBV11-3 to TRBJ2-3; D call uncertain. V lost 2 bases, J lost 2 bases, and 2 bases lay in between. Germline CDR1 SGHNT, CDR2 YENEEA. The CDR3 has 12 amino acids. The CDR3 region has the DNA TGTGCCAGCAGCTTATTCACAGATACGCAGTATTTT. Protein sequence: CASSLFTDTQYF.

This clone was seen once. The chain recombines TRBV2 with TRBJ1-2, with D perhaps TRBD1 (5 bases). Germline assignment: CDR1 SNHLY and CDR2 FYNNEI. The germline V and J ends were trimmed by 5 bases and 7 bases, with 23 bases remaining between them. The CDR3 has 16 amino acids. The CDR3 DNA reads as TGTGCCAGCAGTCTTATACCGGGACCCCTGCCAGTTGGCTACACCTTC. Its protein is CASSLIPGPLPVGYTF.

J is TRBJ1-1 and V is TRBV5-1; the D gene is possibly TRBD1 (6 bases). Trimming removed 4 bases from V and 0 bases from J, with 16 bases in between. This CDR3 contains 16 residues. Germline V gene lookup returns CDR1 SGHRS and CDR2 YFSETQ. CDR3 amino acids: CASSLDDRFMNTEAFF. CDR3 nucleotide sequence: TGCGCCAGCAGCCTCGACGACAGGTTTATGAACACTGAAGCTTTCTTT.

This clone appeared a few times. V gene TRBV2 combines with J gene TRBJ2-7, with D perhaps TRBD1 (5 bases). Trimming stripped 4 bases from V and 7 bases from J, with 14 bases between. The CDR3 runs 13 residues. Germline assignment: CDR1 SNHLY and CDR2 FYNNEI. The CDR3 loop reads CASSVAGQREQYF. CDR3 DNA sequence: TGTGCCAGCAGTGTGGCAGGGCAGAGGGAGCAGTACTTC. Variable domain in full (rest from reference TRBV2 and TRBJ2-7): EPEVTQTPSHQVTQMGQEVILRCVPISNHLYFYWYRQILGQKVEFLVSFYNNEISEKSEIFDDQFSVERPDGSNFTLKIRSTKLEDSAMYFCASSVAGQREQYFGPGTRLTVT.

This chain links TRBV23-1 with TRBJ2-3; possibly TRBD2 for D (5 bases). TRBV23-1 is flagged as an ORF with uncertain function. The CDR3 consists of 14 residues. With 1 base removed from V and 3 bases from J, the gap between germline ends came to 8 bases. Here the CDR3 reads CASSQFRGTDTQYF. The CDR3, as DNA: TGCGCCAGCAGTCAATTCCGGGGTACAGATACGCAGTATTTT.

The chain employs TRBV5-5 and TRBJ2-1; D is perhaps TRBD1 (7 bases). Germline CDR1 is SGHKS and CDR2 is YYEKEE (reference sequence). The V end was cut by 0 bases, the J end by 5 bases, with 15 bases between. The CDR3 is 16 amino acids. The CDR3 DNA reads TGTGCCAGCAGCTTGGGGGGATCAGGGGGGAACAATGAGCAGTTCTTC. It is translated as CASSLGGSGGNNEQFF. Supplemented by reference TRBV5-5 and TRBJ2-1, the full variable domain reads DAGVTQSPTHLIKTRGQQVTLRCSPISGHKSVSWYQQVLGQGPQFIFQYYEKEERGRGNFPDRFSARQFPNYSSELNVNALLLGDSALYLCASSLGGSGGNNEQFFGPGTRLTVL.

This chain uses TRBV6-6 with TRBJ2-2; D ambiguous. This CDR3 has 12 amino acids. Germline CDR1 reads MNHNY; CDR2 reads SVGAGI (reference sequence). The ends were cut back, 4 bases at V and 6 bases at J, with 6 bases in the middle. CDR3 in amino acids: CASSSISGELFF. CDR3 sequence (DNA): TGTGCCAGCAGTTCCATCTCCGGGGAGCTGTTTTTT.

The rearrangement links TRBV2 to TRBJ1-5; TRBD1 might be the D (5 bases). CDR3 size: 15 residues. Germline V gives CDR1 SNHLY, CDR2 FYNNEI. V lost 2 bases, J lost 6 bases, and 14 bases lay in between. CDR3 sequence reads: CASSELGRDVQPQHF. Here the CDR3 DNA reads TGTGCCAGCAGTGAACTTGGCAGGGATGTTCAGCCCCAGCATTTT.

V usage is TRBV30 and J usage is TRBJ2-5; D might be TRBD1 (5 bases). The length of the CDR3 is 12 residues. V was shortened by 4 bases and J by 1 base, with 7 bases between the two germline ends. CDR1 and CDR2 (germline): GTSNPN, SVGIG (reference sequence). The CDR3 DNA follows: TGTGCCTGGACTAGGGGCCAAGAGACCCAGTACTTC. Encoded protein: CAWTRGQETQYF.

This clone occurred a few times. The J gene is TRBJ1-2, the V gene TRBV2; D might be TRBD1 (6 bases). The CDR3 extends over 11 amino acids. Germline V gives CDR1 SNHLY, CDR2 FYNNEI. Trimming cost V 9 bases and J 8 bases, with 13 bases left between them. The DNA for the CDR3 is TGTGCCAGTTACAGGGTAGGAGGCTACACCTTC. Amino acid sequence: CASYRVGGYTF. Full variable domain (outside the CDR3, taken from reference TRBV2 and TRBJ1-2): EPEVTQTPSHQVTQMGQEVILRCVPISNHLYFYWYRQILGQKVEFLVSFYNNEISEKSEIFDDQFSVERPDGSNFTLKIRSTKLEDSAMYFCASYRVGGYTFGSGTRLTVV.

The chain combines TRBV5-1 with TRBJ1-2, with D unclear. The CDR3 spans 14 residues. CDR1 is SGHRS, CDR2 YFSETQ, per germline. The ends were cut back, 4 bases at V and 6 bases at J, with 16 bases in the middle. DNA of the CDR3: TGCGCCAGCAGCCGTGAGCCCAGACCCCATGGCTACACCTTC. It yields the protein CASSREPRPHGYTF. Together with reference TRBV5-1 and TRBJ1-2, the CDR3 gives the full variable domain: KAGVTQTPRYLIKTRGQQVTLSCSPISGHRSVSWYQQTPGQGLQFLFEYFSETQRNKGNFPGRFSGRQFSNSRSEMNVSTLELGDSALYLCASSREPRPHGYTFGSGTRLTVV.

The chain links TRBV7-9 to TRBJ2-5; D is unclear. Trimming pared 6 bases from V and 2 bases from J, leaving 10 bases between. Germline V gene lookup returns CDR1 SEHNR and CDR2 FQNEAQ (reference sequence). CDR3 length: 13 amino acids. CDR3 DNA sequence: TGTGCCAGCAGTCCGGAAGCACAAGAGACCCAGTACTTC. It yields the protein CASSPEAQETQYF.

This clone was detected once. This sequence joins TRBV14 and TRBJ2-7, with TRBD1 matching over 8 bases. Germline CDR1 SGHDN, CDR2 FVKESK. The CDR3 sequence is 15 residues long. V gave up 1 base and J gave up 3 bases; unmatched junction bases: 5. Here the CDR3 reads CASSQGGTGRYEQYF. The CDR3 DNA sequence: TGTGCCAGCAGCCAAGGGGGGACAGGCCGCTACGAGCAGTACTTC.

This clone was recorded once. The rearrangement uses TRBV30 and TRBJ1-6, with D hard to call. The V end was cut by 8 bases, the J end by 7 bases, with 15 bases between. Germline V gene data show CDR1 as GTSNPN and CDR2 as SVGIG (reference sequence). This CDR3 has 13 amino acids. The DNA of the CDR3 is TGTGCCGCCCCGTCGGGCACCAATTCACCCCTCCACTTT. Encoded protein: CAAPSGTNSPLHF.

The CDR3 loop is CASSLGGGGSYGYTF. The CDR3 coding sequence is TGCGCCAGCAGCTTGGGGGGGGGTGGCAGCTATGGCTACACCTTC. The chain carries TRBV5-1 and TRBJ1-2, with a possible D match to TRBD1 (5 bases). CDR1 SGHRS and CDR2 YFSETQ come from the germline V gene. V lost 0 bases, J lost 4 bases, and 13 bases lay in between. The CDR3 has 15 amino acids.

CDR3 amino acids: CASSLWQGTGELFF. DNA for the CDR3: TGTGCCAGCAGCTTATGGCAGGGAACCGGGGAGCTGTTTTTT. This rearrangement joins TRBV11-1 to TRBJ2-2; TRBD1 might be the D (5 bases). Germline CDR1 and CDR2: SGHAT and FQDESV (reference sequence). Trimming stripped 2 bases from V and 5 bases from J, with 9 bases between. The CDR3 loop spans 14 amino acids.

This chain links TRBV10-3 with TRBJ1-5, with D maybe TRBD1 (6 bases). This CDR3 is built from 14 residues. Germline V gene lookup returns CDR1 ENHRY and CDR2 SYGVKD. V was trimmed by 9 bases and J by 7 bases, leaving 19 bases between them. The CDR3 nucleotides read TGTGCCATATCACCTCAGGGGTCGGGGCAGCCCCAGCATTTT. Amino acids: CAISPQGSGQPQHF.

This clone has more than one count but fewer than ten. The chain uses TRBV7-9 and TRBJ2-6; unclear D gene. The V gene's germline CDR1 is SEHNR and CDR2 FQNEAQ (reference sequence). V was shortened by 3 bases and J by 4 bases, with 7 bases between the two germline ends. There are 14 residues in the CDR3. The CDR3 DNA reads TGTGCCAGCAGCTTCCTTGGCGGGGCCAACGTCCTGACTTTC. This translates into CASSFLGGANVLTF.

The chain links TRBV2 to TRBJ1-5; tentatively, D is TRBD1 (5 bases). Germline loops: CDR1 SNHLY, CDR2 FYNNEI. V shed 8 bases and J shed 0 bases, with 20 bases lying between them. This CDR3 has 17 residues. For the CDR3, the DNA is TGTGCCAGCGGGGGACGTACGTCTTCGTATAGCAATCAGCCCCAGCATTTT. Translated, it gives CASGGRTSSYSNQPQHF.

The chain employs TRBV5-6 and TRBJ2-2, with unresolved D. The V end was cut by 4 bases, the J end by 9 bases, with 10 bases between. The length of the CDR3 is 12 residues. Germline CDR1 is SGHDT and CDR2 is YYEEEE. CDR3 in DNA: TGTGCCAGCAGCACGACACCGTGGGAGCTGTTTTTT. Residues: CASSTTPWELFF.

The J gene is TRBJ1-6, the V gene TRBV6-5, with D possibly TRBD1 on 5 matching bases. This CDR3 has 12 amino acids. Germline CDR1 reads MNHEY; CDR2 reads SVGAGI. The ends were cut back, 11 bases at V and 6 bases at J, with 11 bases in the middle. The CDR3 is CASNRGNSPLHF. As DNA, the CDR3 is TGTGCCTCGAATAGGGGTAATTCACCCCTCCACTTT.

V gene TRBV7-9 combines with J gene TRBJ1-5; the match to TRBD1 covers 10 bases. CDR1 is SEHNR and CDR2 is FQNEAQ in the germline V gene (reference sequence). CDR3 size: 15 residues. The ends lost 5 bases at V and 7 bases at J; junction bases unmatched: 8. CDR3: CASSPGTGVGQPQHF. CDR3 nucleotides: TGTGCCAGCAGCCCCGGGACAGGGGTTGGGCAGCCCCAGCATTTT. The full variable domain, rest sourced from reference TRBV7-9 and TRBJ1-5, is DTGVSQNPRHKITKRGQNVTFRCDPISEHNRLYWYRQTLGQGPEFLTYFQNEAQLEKSRLLSDRFSAERPKGSFSTLEIQRTEQGDSAMYLCASSPGTGVGQPQHFGDGTRLSIL.